The present T cell receptor beta chain was sequenced within a study of T cell responses to AZD1222 COVID-19 vaccine. Overall study context: Timing groups of about 4 and about 12 weeks for second doses were pooled. General observations from the study: After two AZD1222 doses, spike-specific TCR breadth and depth rose versus day 0. White British ancestry dominated among donors, who included more females, and clonal diversity was possibly underestimated. The peak T cell response came first, and repertoires were sampled only after it.

Germline V gene data show CDR1 as ENHRY and CDR2 as SYGVKD. The CDR3 covers 15 residues. Unmatched junction bases numbered 5, after V lost 6 bases and J lost 3 bases. Generated by immunoSEQ multiplex PCR, the TCRdb table keeps only in-frame clones and is missing some. The repertoire holds 150,000 to 200,000 clones, around nine tenths seen once, with around 5.5% in the top ten. Comment on this clone: Its antigen is undetermined.

This clonotype was sampled from an adult in good health. The source was peripheral blood, collected on day 0 of AZD1222 vaccination. The chain couples TRBV10-3 to TRBJ2-2; 9 bases match TRBD1. The CDR3 coding sequence is TGTGCCATCAGCCTGGGACAGGGCGACACCGGGGAGCTGTTTTTT. Translated: CAISLGQGDTGELFF.